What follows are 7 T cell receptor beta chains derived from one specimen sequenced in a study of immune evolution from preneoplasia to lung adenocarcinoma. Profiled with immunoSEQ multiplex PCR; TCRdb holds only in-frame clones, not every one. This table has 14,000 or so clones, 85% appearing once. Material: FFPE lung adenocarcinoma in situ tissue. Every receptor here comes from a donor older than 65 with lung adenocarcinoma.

Here the CDR3 reads CASSPTGGAGLNIQYF. The CDR3 nucleotides are TGTGCCAGCAGCCCTACAGGTGGTGCAGGATTAAACATTCAGTACTTC. The chain uses TRBV7-2 and TRBJ2-4; TRBD1 might be the D (5 bases). Germline CDR1 SGHTA, CDR2 FQGNSA. V lost 5 bases to trimming and J lost 6 bases, with 20 bases between them. This CDR3 region has 16 residues.

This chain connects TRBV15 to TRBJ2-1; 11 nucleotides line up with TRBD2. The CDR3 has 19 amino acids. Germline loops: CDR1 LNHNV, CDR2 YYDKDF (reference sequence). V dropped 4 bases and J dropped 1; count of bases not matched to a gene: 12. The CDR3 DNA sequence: TGTGCCACCAGCATTCTCGGGGGGCTAGCGGGAGGTTCCTACAATGAGCAGTTCTTC. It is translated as CATSILGGLAGGSYNEQFF.

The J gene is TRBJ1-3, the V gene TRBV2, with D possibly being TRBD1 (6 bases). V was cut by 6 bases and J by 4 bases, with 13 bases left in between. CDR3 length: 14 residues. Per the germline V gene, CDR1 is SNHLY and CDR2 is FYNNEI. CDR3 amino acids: CASRSTGTGNTIYF. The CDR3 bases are TGTGCCAGCAGGTCGACAGGTACCGGAAACACCATATATTTT.

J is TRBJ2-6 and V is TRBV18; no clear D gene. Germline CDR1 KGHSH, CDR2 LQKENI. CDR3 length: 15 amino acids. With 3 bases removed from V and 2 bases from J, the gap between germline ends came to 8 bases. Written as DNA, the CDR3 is TGTGCCAGCTCACCCTTTCCTGCTGGGGCCAACGTCCTGACTTTC. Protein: CASSPFPAGANVLTF. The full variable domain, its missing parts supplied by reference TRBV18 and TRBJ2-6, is NAGVMQNPRHLVRRRGQEARLRCSPMKGHSHVYWYRQLPEEGLKFMVYLQKENIIDESGMPKERFSAEFPKEGPSILRIQQVVRGDSAAYFCASSPFPAGANVLTFGAGSRLTVL.

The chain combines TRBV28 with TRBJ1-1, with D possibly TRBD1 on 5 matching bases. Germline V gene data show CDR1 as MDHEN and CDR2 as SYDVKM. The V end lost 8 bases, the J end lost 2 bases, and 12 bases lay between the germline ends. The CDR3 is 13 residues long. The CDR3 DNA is TGTGCCAGCCCGGGGCCAATCAACACTGAAGCTTTCTTT. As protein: CASPGPINTEAFF.

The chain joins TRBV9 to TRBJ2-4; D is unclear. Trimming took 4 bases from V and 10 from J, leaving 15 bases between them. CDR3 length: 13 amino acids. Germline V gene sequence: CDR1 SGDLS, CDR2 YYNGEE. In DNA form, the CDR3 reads TGTGCCAGCAGCCCTTGGCGCGACGGGATTCAGTACTTC. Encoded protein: CASSPWRDGIQYF. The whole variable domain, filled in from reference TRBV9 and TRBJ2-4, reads DSGVTQTPKHLITATGQRVTLRCSPRSGDLSVYWYQQSLDQGLQFLIQYYNGEERAKGNILERFSAQQFPDLHSELNLSSLELGDSALYFCASSPWRDGIQYFGAGTRLSVL.

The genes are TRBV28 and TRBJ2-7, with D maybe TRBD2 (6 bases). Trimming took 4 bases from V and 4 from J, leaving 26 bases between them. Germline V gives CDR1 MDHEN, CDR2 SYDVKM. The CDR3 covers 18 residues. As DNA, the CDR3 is TGTGCCAGCAGTTCCCTTACGGCGGGATTTACGACCCCTTACGAGCAGTACTTC. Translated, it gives CASSSLTAGFTTPYEQYF.